The 18 T cell receptor beta chains below were found in one sample sequenced in a study of human T cells and chemical hapten exposure. TCRdb used MiXCR to reprocess the RACE reads, holding one entry per CDR3 protein. The table includes 80,000 or so distinct CDR3 sequences, 9.5% to 12% detected once. Time point specified: patch test 1, 2 weeks after DPC sensitization. As to treatment: therapeutic diphenylcyclopropenone sensitization with weekly scalp DPC. The sequenced sample was whole blood, obtained in connection with sensitization to the hapten diphenylcyclopropenone (DPC). The receptors were gathered from a woman between 45 and 65 years old with alopecia areata. Some clones in this sample may be carry-over from other donors' samples.

This clonotype was observed at least ten times. This chain links TRBV14 with TRBJ2-7, with D tentatively TRBD1 (5 bases). The CDR3 runs 14 residues. V dropped 1 base and J dropped 3 bases, with 10 bases sitting between them. Germline-derived CDR1 and CDR2 are SGHDN and FVKESK. The CDR3 here is CASSQVRTGYEQYF. The CDR3 DNA reads as TGTGCCAGCAGCCAAGTTCGTACAGGCTACGAGCAGTACTTC.

Many counts were recorded for this clonotype. This chain uses TRBV12-3 or TRBV12-4 with TRBJ2-5; 7 bases fit TRBD2. Losses at the gene ends were 3 bases for V and 2 bases for J; bases not matched to a gene: 3. The CDR3 is 14 amino acids. CDR3 coding DNA: TGTGCCAGCAGTTTCAATAGCGGGCAAGAGACCCAGTACTTC. Residues: CASSFNSGQETQYF.

In this sample, this clonotype turned up a few times. J is TRBJ2-1 and V is TRBV5-1; TRBD2 matches at 10 bases. The CDR3 is 16 residues long. CDR1 and CDR2 from the germline V gene are SGHRS and YFSETQ. Germline trimming cut 0 bases from V and 5 bases from J; bases unmatched to any gene: 5. CDR3 sequence (DNA): TGCGCCAGCAGCTTGGAGGGACTAGCGACAAACAATGAGCAGTTCTTC. Protein product: CASSLEGLATNNEQFF.

This clonotype has a count of ten or more. This chain links TRBV20-1 with TRBJ1-4; D unclear. The germline gives CDR1 DFQATT, CDR2 SNEGSKA (reference sequence). Trimming shortened V by 2 bases and J by 5 bases, and 9 bases separated the two germline ends. The CDR3 is 13 residues long. The CDR3 is CSARPGLNEKLFF. In nucleotides, the CDR3 is TGCAGTGCTAGACCCGGGCTGAATGAAAAACTGTTTTTT.

This clonotype showed up just a few times. The chain has TRBV20-1 and TRBJ2-5; no clear D. Between the trimmed V and J ends, which lost 3 bases and 5 bases, there was a span of 7 bases. Germline-derived CDR1 and CDR2 are DFQATT and SNEGSKA (reference sequence). The CDR3 runs to 11 residues. The CDR3: CSASKGETQYF. In DNA form, the CDR3 reads TGCAGTGCTAGCAAAGGGGAGACCCAGTACTTC.

The table lists this clonotype with a few counts. The gene calls are TRBV28 and TRBJ1-4; D remains unclear. The CDR3 runs 14 residues. The ends were cut back, 2 bases at V and 5 bases at J, with 9 bases in the middle. The germline CDR1 and CDR2 sequences are MDHEN and SYDVKM. The CDR3 coding sequence is TGTGCCAGCAGTTTAGTCAGGCGGAATGAAAAACTGTTTTTT. This encodes CASSLVRRNEKLFF.

Ten or more counts support this clonotype. The genes are TRBV12-3 or TRBV12-4 and TRBJ1-1; 7 positions agree with TRBD1. V gave up 8 bases and J gave up 4 bases; unmatched junction bases: 7. The CDR3 runs 13 residues. The CDR3 DNA is TGTGCCAGCCAGAACAGGGGAGGCACTGAAGCTTTCTTT. Translation: CASQNRGGTEAFF.

At least ten counts were recorded for this clonotype. The chain couples TRBV20-1 to TRBJ2-7; D call uncertain. Germline CDR1 DFQATT, CDR2 SNEGSKA (reference sequence). The CDR3 spans 10 residues. V was trimmed by 5 bases and J by 6 bases, leaving 8 bases between them. The CDR3 loop is CSAGKSEQYF. In DNA form, the CDR3 reads TGCAGTGCTGGCAAGAGCGAGCAGTACTTC.

This chain uses TRBV29-1 with TRBJ1-1; TRBD1 might be the D (5 bases). Germline V gene sequence: CDR1 SQVTM, CDR2 ANQGSEA. The CDR3 totals 13 residues. V gave up 4 bases and J gave up 0 bases, with 9 bases separating them. CDR3 bases: TGCAGCGTTGGACAGCTTTTGAACACTGAAGCTTTCTTT. Translated, it gives CSVGQLLNTEAFF.

The sample holds one count of this clonotype. V usage is TRBV7-2 and J usage is TRBJ1-6, with 9 bases fitting TRBD1. J lost 9 bases, V lost 1 base, and 4 bases had no gene match. Germline V gene sequence: CDR1 SGHTA, CDR2 FQGNSA. CDR3 size: 15 residues. The CDR3 reads CASSLGGTGPSPLHF. The CDR3 DNA reads TGTGCCAGCAGCTTAGGGGGGACAGGGCCTTCACCCCTCCACTTT.

This clonotype has a count of ten or more. The rearrangement joins TRBV29-1 to TRBJ2-1; D gene uncertain. The CDR3 loop spans 13 amino acids. V shed 8 bases and J shed 5 bases, with 16 bases lying between them. Germline CDR1 SQVTM, CDR2 ANQGSEA. The CDR3 nucleotides are TGCAGCTGCTACCCGGGCGCTAACAATGAGCAGTTCTTC. Translated: CSCYPGANNEQFF.

This clonotype was counted ten times or more. The CDR3 nucleotides are TGTGCCAGCAGTTACGACACAGCCAAAAACATTCAGTACTTC. The encoded protein is CASSYDTAKNIQYF. The rearrangement uses TRBV6-2 or TRBV6-3 and TRBJ2-4; no firm D call. The CDR3 spans 14 residues. Looked up from germline, CDR1 is MNHEY and CDR2 is SVGEGT. Trimming removed 2 bases at V and 0 bases at J, with 5 bases between.

The chain employs TRBV21-1 and TRBJ2-2; TRBD1, the table's D call, was not compared with the DNA. TRBV21-1 is deemed a pseudogene. This CDR3 is built from 18 residues. The CDR3 loop reads CASSKEWTGKSNTGELFF. CDR3 in DNA: TGTGCCAGCAGCAAAGAATGGACAGGAAAGTCGAACACCGGGGAGCTGTTTTTT.

On this clonotype itself: A read error may be the cause here, since a much bigger clone is one base away. The chain combines TRBV2 with TRBJ1-5; D possibly corresponds to TRBD1 (5 bases). This CDR3 is built from 12 residues. V shed 7 bases and J shed 9 bases, with 13 bases lying between them. Germline CDR1 is SNHLY and CDR2 is FYNNEI. Here the CDR3 reads CASKGTGGPQHF. The CDR3 nucleotides are TGTGCCAGCAAGGGGACCGGAGGGCCCCAGCATTTT.

This clonotype was observed many times. The gene calls are TRBV2 and TRBJ1-5; possibly TRBD1 for D (5 bases). The V gene's germline CDR1 is SNHLY and CDR2 FYNNEI. Trimming cost V 7 bases and J 5 bases, with 18 bases left between them. The CDR3 totals 15 residues. The chain's CDR3 is CASKTDYSAYQPQHF. CDR3 coding DNA: TGTGCCAGCAAGACAGACTACTCAGCATATCAGCCCCAGCATTTT.

This clonotype was recorded at least ten times. The genes are TRBV6-6 and TRBJ2-7, with TRBD2 as a possible D gene (6 bases). Trimming pared 0 bases from V and 4 bases from J, leaving 7 bases between. Germline V gene lookup returns CDR1 MNHNY and CDR2 SVGAGI (reference sequence). The CDR3 totals 13 residues. The chain's CDR3 is CASSYSGSYEQYF. In DNA, the CDR3 is TGTGCCAGCAGTTACTCCGGGAGTTACGAGCAGTACTTC.

This clonotype has only a few counts. The gene calls are TRBV28 and TRBJ2-1, with 12 bases lining up with TRBD2. This CDR3 is 15 amino acids long. With 6 bases clipped from V and 2 bases from J, the junction kept 2 bases outside the gene matches. The germline CDR1 and CDR2 sequences are MDHEN and SYDVKM. CDR3 bases: TGTGCCAGCAGAAGGACTAGCGGGACCTACAATGAGCAGTTCTTC. This encodes CASRRTSGTYNEQFF.

The J gene is TRBJ2-2, the V gene TRBV18; D tentatively reads TRBD1 or TRBD2 (6 bases each). This CDR3 comprises 16 residues. With 6 bases removed from V and 5 bases from J, the gap between germline ends came to 19 bases. The germline CDR1 and CDR2 sequences are KGHSH and LQKENI. CDR3: CASSPPGALVTGELFF. The CDR3, as DNA: TGTGCCAGCTCTCCCCCGGGGGCGCTGGTAACCGGGGAGCTGTTTTTT.